The 19 T cell receptor beta chains below come from one sample, sequenced in a study of early T cells in non-severe SARS-CoV-2 infection. TCRdb ran MiXCR on the 5' RACE reads and lists one entry per CDR3 protein. The data hold about 64,000 distinct CDR3 sequences, with about 10% observed a single time. Sequencing was performed on whole blood, taken at baseline. The receptor set was obtained from an adult who was a healthcare worker with PCR-confirmed SARS-CoV-2 infection or an uninfected control (not recorded which).

This clonotype was detected a few times. V gene TRBV30 combines with J gene TRBJ2-4; TRBD1 matches 8 bases. The CDR3 extends over 16 amino acids. CDR1 is GTSNPN, CDR2 SVGIG, per germline (reference sequence). V gave up 0 bases and J gave up 0 bases; unmatched junction bases: 4. CDR3 nucleotide sequence: TGTGCCTGGAGTGTACGGACAGGGTTAGCCAAAAACATTCAGTACTTC. It translates to CAWSVRTGLAKNIQYF.

This chain connects TRBV27 to TRBJ2-2; 14 bases are shared with TRBD2. Germline CDR1 and CDR2: MNHEY and SMNVEV (reference sequence). This CDR3 region has 18 residues. V gave up 5 bases and J gave up 4 bases; unmatched junction bases: 9. DNA for the CDR3: TGTGCCAGCAGTCCACTATCGACTAGCGGGGGGGCCACCGGGGAGCTGTTTTTT. Its translation: CASSPLSTSGGATGELFF.

This clonotype was seen only a few times. The V call is TRBV12-3 or TRBV12-4, the J call TRBJ2-1, with TRBD1 matching 8 bases. CDR3 size: 11 residues. Trimming took 6 bases from V and 12 from J; bases not matched to a gene: 4. The DNA of the CDR3 is TGTGCCAGCAGGTCCGGGACAGGGCAGTTCTTC. Its translation: CASRSGTGQFF.

The rearrangement uses TRBV7-9 and TRBJ1-1; D uncertain. Germline CDR1 reads SEHNR; CDR2 reads FQNEAQ (reference sequence). V lost 4 bases and J 5 bases, leaving 11 bases between the germline ends. The CDR3 extends over 13 amino acids. The CDR3 coding sequence is TGTGCCAGCAGCTCCGACCTGGGAACTGAAGCTTTCTTT. This gives the protein CASSSDLGTEAFF.

The CDR3 sequence: CSAPFLAGGLDEQFF. CDR3 coding DNA: TGCAGTGCTCCCTTCCTAGCGGGGGGGCTCGATGAGCAGTTCTTC. This chain links TRBV20-1 with TRBJ2-1, with TRBD2 matching 12 bases. Germline V gene lookup returns CDR1 DFQATT and CDR2 SNEGSKA (reference sequence). Losses at the gene ends were 5 bases for V and 8 bases for J; bases not matched to a gene: 10. This CDR3 is built from 15 residues.

The chain joins TRBV2 to TRBJ2-1; D gene uncertain. Germline values: CDR1 SNHLY, CDR2 FYNNEI. Trimming cost V 6 bases and J 12 bases, with 18 bases left between them. The CDR3 sequence is 13 residues long. Here the CDR3 DNA reads TGTGCCAGCAGCCCATACGACACCCCTACGCAGTTCTTC. Translating gives CASSPYDTPTQFF.

The chain joins TRBV4-1 to TRBJ1-2, with D perhaps matching TRBD1 (6 bases). Trimming left V 1 base short and J 8 bases short, with 14 bases between. This CDR3 comprises 14 residues. Germline V gene data show CDR1 as MGHRA and CDR2 as YSYEKL. The DNA of the CDR3 is TGCGCCAGCAGCCAAGGAAACCAGGGGTACGGCTACACCTTC. Protein sequence: CASSQGNQGYGYTF.

This clonotype showed up just a few times. This rearrangement joins TRBV5-1 to TRBJ2-5; 9 bases map to TRBD1. Germline V gene sequence: CDR1 SGHRS, CDR2 YFSETQ. V lost 4 bases to trimming and J lost 4 bases; unmatched junction nucleotides: 2. CDR3 size: 13 residues. The chain's CDR3 is CASSGDRVETQYF. DNA for the CDR3: TGCGCCAGCAGCGGGGACAGGGTAGAGACCCAGTACTTC.

This clonotype was seen at least ten times. The genes are TRBV28 and TRBJ1-3, with TRBD1 identical over 9 bases. V dropped 6 bases and J dropped 4; count of bases not matched to a gene: 19. Germline assignment: CDR1 MDHEN and CDR2 SYDVKM. This CDR3 is built from 19 residues. The DNA of the CDR3 is TGTGCCAGCAGACACTCGCCGGGACAGGGAGGTCAAAAGGGAAACACCATATATTTT. Residues: CASRHSPGQGGQKGNTIYF. Complete variable domain (other parts from reference TRBV28 and TRBJ1-3): DVKVTQSSRYLVKRTGEKVFLECVQDMDHENMFWYRQDPGLGLRLIYFSYDVKMKEKGDIPEGYSVSREKKERFSLILESASTNQTSMYLCASRHSPGQGGQKGNTIYFGEGSWLTVV.

The chain employs TRBV19 and TRBJ2-7; 7 nucleotides agree with TRBD1. Per the germline V gene, CDR1 is LNHDA and CDR2 is SQIVND (reference sequence). V was pared by 5 bases and J by 0 bases, with 4 bases of the junction left unmatched. The CDR3 loop spans 14 amino acids. In nucleotides, the CDR3 is TGTGCCAGTAGTCCAGGACAGGTCTCCTACGAGCAGTACTTC. Its protein is CASSPGQVSYEQYF.

This clonotype was seen many times. The gene calls are TRBV7-2 and TRBJ2-5; 11 bases are shared with TRBD2. Germline V gene data show CDR1 as SGHTA and CDR2 as FQGNSA. With V trimmed by 5 bases and J by 1 base, 6 bases remained unmatched. This CDR3 is 16 amino acids long. The CDR3 DNA sequence: TGTGCCAGCAGCCGCCGGACTAGCGGGCTCCAAGAGACCCAGTACTTC. It specifies CASSRRTSGLQETQYF.

The sample holds many counts of this clonotype. This rearrangement joins TRBV18 to TRBJ1-1; D is ambiguous. The V and J ends lost 3 bases and 2 bases respectively, with 4 bases between them. The length of the CDR3 is 12 residues. The germline V gene encodes CDR1 KGHSH and CDR2 LQKENI. In nucleotides, the CDR3 is TGTGCCAGCTCACCCATAAACACTGAAGCTTTCTTT. Amino acids: CASSPINTEAFF.

This clonotype was seen many times. The V gene is TRBV7-6, the J gene TRBJ2-7, with TRBD2 matching 11 bases. There are 16 residues in the CDR3. The V segment lost 5 bases and the J segment 7 bases; nucleotides outside the gene matches: 13. CDR1 and CDR2 from the germline V gene are SGHVS and FNYEAQ. Here the CDR3 DNA reads TGTGCCAGCAGCCCGGGGATAGCGGGGGGGTTCTGGGAGCAGTACTTC. Translated: CASSPGIAGGFWEQYF.

This clonotype has just a few counts. The rearrangement links TRBV27 to TRBJ2-7, with 9 bases aligning to TRBD1. The V and J ends lost 4 bases and 1 base, in that order; junction bases with no gene match: 5. CDR1 is MNHEY, CDR2 SMNVEV, per germline (reference sequence). This CDR3 has 15 residues. CDR3 amino acids: CASSSQTGGSYEQYF. CDR3 in DNA: TGTGCCAGCAGTTCCCAGACAGGGGGTTCCTACGAGCAGTACTTC.

This rearrangement joins TRBV14 to TRBJ1-2; tentative D call: TRBD1 (5 bases). The CDR3 sequence is 14 residues long. CDR1 and CDR2 from the germline V gene are SGHDN and FVKESK. Trimming left V 0 bases short and J 7 bases short, with 12 bases between. The CDR3, as DNA: TGTGCCAGCAGCCAAGAGGCAGGGCTGCTTGGCTACACCTTC. Translated: CASSQEAGLLGYTF. Based on the CDR3 plus reference TRBV14 and TRBJ1-2, the full variable domain is EAGVTQFPSHSVIEKGQTVTLRCDPISGHDNLYWYRRVMGKEIKFLLHFVKESKQDESGMPNNRFLAERTGGTYSTLKVQPAELEDSGVYFCASSQEAGLLGYTFGSGTRLTVV.

This clonotype was picked up a small number of times. The chain is built from TRBV20-1 and TRBJ2-3; D unresolved. The V gene lost 3 bases and the J gene lost 5 bases, with 18 bases spanning the gap. The germline CDR1 and CDR2 sequences are DFQATT and SNEGSKA (reference sequence). This CDR3 contains 15 residues. In nucleotides, the CDR3 is TGCAGTGCTAGGGGCCCAGGTTTGACGAAAGATACGCAGTATTTT. Encoded protein: CSARGPGLTKDTQYF.

This chain links TRBV20-1 with TRBJ2-1; 10 bases align to TRBD2. CDR3 length: 13 amino acids. J lost 2 bases, V lost 7 bases, and 2 bases had no gene match. Germline CDR1 DFQATT, CDR2 SNEGSKA (reference sequence). DNA for the CDR3: TGCAGTGGGCTAGCGGGGGCCTACAATGAGCAGTTCTTC. It encodes CSGLAGAYNEQFF.

The V gene is TRBV7-8, the J gene TRBJ1-2; a weak D match, TRBD1 (6 bases). V was clipped by 5 bases and J by 8 bases, with 15 bases between them. The CDR3 totals 13 residues. Germline lookup yields CDR1 SGHVS and CDR2 FQNEAQ. In DNA, the CDR3 is TGTGCCAGCAGCCCAGGGGCCCTTGGGGGCTACACCTTC. This gives the protein CASSPGALGGYTF.

This clonotype has a handful of counts. The genes are TRBV3-1 and TRBJ1-2; weak D call: TRBD1 (6 bases). Germline loops: CDR1 LGHDT, CDR2 YNNKEL (reference sequence). This CDR3 has 15 amino acids. Trimming left V 4 bases short and J 6 bases short, with 18 bases between. The CDR3, as DNA: TGTGCCAGCAGCCTCCAGGGCATTCAGGGGCATGGCTACACCTTC. Amino acids: CASSLQGIQGHGYTF.